This T cell receptor beta chain was recovered during a study of CD8 T cells in ankylosing spondylitis. Study-wide results and caveats: Relatively rare in peripheral blood, disease-linked clones were also CD8+. Reportedly, disease-linked clones are significantly enriched in ankylosing spondylitis patients' matched synovial fluid. For ankylosing spondylitis blood, a TCR beta motif of 8 or 9 highly homologous variants appeared characteristic. Reactive arthritis synovial fluid and blood were previously reported to contain some motif variants.

Preparation of TCR beta libraries was done by quantitative 5'-RACE with molecular barcodes. One entry per CDR3 protein, called by TCRdb with MiXCR from the 5' RACE reads. The sample has a few hundred thousand distinct CDR3 sequences, roughly 13% seen once; the top ten hold nearly 7%. Germline trimming cut 1 base from V and 2 bases from J; bases unmatched to any gene: 5. Germline V lookup: CDR1 SGHRS, CDR2 YFSETQ. This CDR3 has 16 amino acids. The table lists this clonotype with many counts. Its antigen is undetermined. Sequenced material: blood, either unsorted or a sorted T cell fraction (not recorded which). The sequence derives from a male donor with ankylosing spondylitis. The V and J genes are TRBV5-1 and TRBJ2-3; 9 bases match TRBD2. Here the CDR3 DNA reads TGCGCCAGCAGCTTGTCCCTAGCGGGATCCACAGATACGCAGTATTTT. This translates into CASSLSLAGSTDTQYF.